This passage covers 30 T cell receptor beta chains from one sample sequenced in a study of cytomegalovirus exposure and HLA in healthy donors. PCR employed 60 Vbeta and 13 Jbeta primers. Libraries were prepared by immunoSEQ multiplex PCR; TCRdb keeps only in-frame clonotypes and omits some of them. The table lists 99,000 or so clones, about 13% of them singletons. Sequencing used PBMCs. The receptors derive from a man in his forties or fifties in good health and CMV-seropositive.

V gene TRBV28 combines with J gene TRBJ1-2; the D gene is possibly TRBD1 (6 bases). Germline CDR1 reads MDHEN; CDR2 reads SYDVKM. Between the trimmed V and J ends, which lost 6 bases and 4 bases, there was a span of 15 bases. The length of the CDR3 is 14 residues. CDR3 region: CASSETGQFYGYTF. CDR3 nucleotide sequence: TGTGCCAGCAGCGAAACAGGACAGTTCTATGGCTACACCTTC.

V usage is TRBV6-5 and J usage is TRBJ2-3; 14 positions match TRBD2. From germline, CDR1 is MNHEY and CDR2 SVGAGI. V lost 6 bases to trimming and J lost 8 bases; unmatched junction nucleotides: 4. The length of the CDR3 is 14 residues. The CDR3 spells CASRSGLAGGTQYF. The CDR3 region has the DNA TGTGCCAGCAGGTCCGGACTAGCGGGAGGTACGCAGTATTTT.

This clone has a handful of counts. J is TRBJ2-1 and V is TRBV7-6; 8 nucleotides match TRBD2. CDR3 length: 16 residues. Germline loops: CDR1 SGHVS, CDR2 FNYEAQ. V dropped 3 bases and J dropped 1; count of bases not matched to a gene: 5. CDR3 protein: CASSFSSGLSYNEQFF. Written as DNA, the CDR3 is TGTGCCAGCAGCTTTTCTAGCGGGCTTTCCTACAATGAGCAGTTCTTC.

This clone was counted between two and nine times. The chain joins TRBV6-1 to TRBJ1-1, with 7 bases matching TRBD1. Germline V CDR1 and CDR2: MNHNS, SASEGT. V lost 8 bases and J lost 7; bases outside the gene matches: 10. CDR3 length equals 13 residues. CDR3 amino acids: CASLTGVLSEAFF. The CDR3 region has the DNA TGTGCCAGCCTAACAGGGGTTCTCAGTGAAGCTTTCTTT.

This clone was detected a few times. The gene calls are TRBV30 and TRBJ2-3; 10 bases are shared with TRBD1. Germline CDR1 GTSNPN, CDR2 SVGIG (reference sequence). V lost 0 bases to trimming and J lost 4 bases; unmatched junction nucleotides: 4. This CDR3 comprises 15 residues. CDR3 bases: TGTGCCTGGAGTGTTGGGACAGGGGATCCAGATACGCAGTATTTT. It translates to CAWSVGTGDPDTQYF.

V and J are TRBV4-3 and TRBJ2-7, with 7 positions matching TRBD1. The CDR3 is 15 residues long. From germline, CDR1 is LGHNA and CDR2 YSLEER. Trimming removed 0 bases from V and 4 bases from J; junction bases left unmatched: 6. Here the CDR3 DNA reads TGCGCCAGCAGCCAAGATGTGGACAGGTCTTACGAGCAGTACTTC. It translates to CASSQDVDRSYEQYF.

This clone was found a few times. The CDR3 is CASSSQGGTVNEQYF. The CDR3 DNA sequence: TGCGCCAGCAGTTCACAGGGGGGAACAGTAAACGAGCAGTACTTC. The V call is TRBV5-1, the J call TRBJ2-7; TRBD1 matches 8 bases. The germline V gene has CDR1 SGHRS and CDR2 YFSETQ. The CDR3 loop spans 15 amino acids. The trim removed 5 bases at V and 5 bases at J, leaving 12 bases unmatched.

This chain connects TRBV7-3 to TRBJ1-2, with 8 positions matching TRBD1. Trimming at V came to 1 base and at J to 4 bases, leaving 11 bases not matched to a gene. This CDR3 is 17 amino acids long. In germline, CDR1 is SGHTA, CDR2 FQGTGA. CDR3 region: CASSLRPLAGGIYGYTF. CDR3 DNA: TGTGCCAGCAGCTTAAGACCTCTGGCAGGGGGCATCTATGGCTACACCTTC.

The V call is TRBV5-1, the J call TRBJ2-5; D uncertain. Per germline, CDR1 SGHRS and CDR2 YFSETQ. Trimming removed 4 bases from V and 3 bases from J, with 10 bases in between. The CDR3 has 13 residues. The CDR3: CASSRRSEETQYF. The CDR3 DNA reads as TGCGCCAGCAGCCGTCGATCGGAAGAGACCCAGTACTTC.

The chain carries TRBV28 and TRBJ2-3; 9 bases align to TRBD2. CDR1 MDHEN and CDR2 SYDVKM come from the germline V gene. This CDR3 region has 14 residues. The V segment lost 3 bases and the J segment 6 bases; nucleotides outside the gene matches: 4. This CDR3 reads CASSFSGRGDTQYF. The DNA for the CDR3 is TGTGCCAGCAGTTTTAGCGGGAGAGGCGATACGCAGTATTTT.

The chain employs TRBV19 and TRBJ2-1, with D tentatively TRBD2 (5 bases). The germline gives CDR1 LNHDA, CDR2 SQIVND (reference sequence). V was clipped by 1 base and J by 11 bases, with 6 bases between them. The CDR3 contains 11 residues. The CDR3 protein is CASSIGTQQFF. The CDR3 nucleotides are TGTGCCAGTAGTATAGGGACTCAGCAGTTCTTC.

This clone has only a few counts. The rearrangement uses TRBV5-8 and TRBJ2-7; 10 bases map to TRBD1. Trimming cost V 7 bases and J 2 bases; bases outside gene matches: 3. The germline V gene has CDR1 SGHTS and CDR2 YDEGEE. The length of the CDR3 is 13 residues. CDR3 loop: CASGDRGPYEQYF. The CDR3 DNA reads TGTGCCAGCGGTGACAGGGGGCCCTACGAGCAGTACTTC.

Concerning this clone itself: The junction shows a germline mismatch at one end, possibly a read error. The gene calls are TRBV9 and TRBJ2-6, with D perhaps TRBD1 (5 bases). Per germline, CDR1 SGDLS and CDR2 YYNGEE. The CDR3 is 18 amino acids. The CDR3 spells CASRGDRETFSGANVLNF. The CDR3 nucleotides are TGTGCCAGCAGAGGAGACAGAGAAACATTCTCTGGGGCCAACGTCCTGAATTTC.

This clone has more than one count but fewer than ten. A read error may account for a junction end that differs from germline. The rearrangement links TRBV6-5 to TRBJ1-1; D uncertain. Germline V gene sequence: CDR1 MNHEY, CDR2 SVGAGI. The CDR3 length is 14 residues. The CDR3 sequence: CASSHRSENTEAFF. In DNA, the CDR3 is TGTGCCAGCAGTCATCGGTCGGAGAACACTGAGGCTTTCTTC.

The CDR3 is CAWSRQGRQPQHF. Written as DNA, the CDR3 is TGTGCCTGGAGTAGACAGGGAAGGCAGCCCCAGCATTTT. The chain has TRBV30 and TRBJ1-5; TRBD1 aligns across 7 bases. V was pared by 2 bases and J by 7 bases, with 5 bases of the junction left unmatched. The CDR3 runs to 13 residues. CDR1 is GTSNPN, CDR2 SVGIG, per germline (reference sequence). The full variable domain, in which reference TRBV30 and TRBJ1-5 provide the parts outside the CDR3, is SQTIHQWPATLVQPVGSPLSLECTVEGTSNPNLYWYRQAAGRGLQLLFYSVGIGQISSEVPQNLSASRPQDRQFILSSKKLLLSDSGFYLCAWSRQGRQPQHFGDGTRLSIL.

This clone has only a few counts. The chain couples TRBV18 to TRBJ2-7; possibly TRBD1 for D (7 bases). Trimming removed 0 bases from V and 3 bases from J, with 12 bases in between. The CDR3 sequence is 15 residues long. Germline V gene lookup returns CDR1 KGHSH and CDR2 LQKENI. CDR3 coding DNA: TGTGCCAGCTCACCACCGCAGGGGGGTAACTACGAGCAGTACTTC. Protein product: CASSPPQGGNYEQYF. Looking up the rest from reference TRBV18 and TRBJ2-7 gives the full variable domain: NAGVMQNPRHLVRRRGQEARLRCSPMKGHSHVYWYRQLPEEGLKFMVYLQKENIIDESGMPKERFSAEFPKEGPSILRIQQVVRGDSAAYFCASSPPQGGNYEQYFGPGTRLTVT.

This clone was seen more than once but under ten times. The rearrangement uses TRBV6-5 and TRBJ1-2, with 7 bases fitting TRBD1. This CDR3 is 15 amino acids long. After removal of 2 bases from V and 5 bases from J, the junction contained 8 bases not matched to a gene. From germline, CDR1 is MNHEY and CDR2 SVGAGI. CDR3 loop: CASSYLQTGRYGYTF. The CDR3 nucleotides read TGTGCCAGCAGTTACCTCCAGACAGGGCGGTATGGCTACACCTTC.

The chain couples TRBV14 to TRBJ2-5; D uncertain. CDR3 length equals 16 residues. The germline CDR1 and CDR2 sequences are SGHDN and FVKESK. Between the trimmed V and J ends, which lost 1 base and 5 bases, there was a span of 17 bases. CDR3 coding DNA: TGTGCCAGCAGCCAAGGTGTAGGTAGCTTTTCTGAGACCCAGTACTTC. This translates into CASSQGVGSFSETQYF.

This clone has just a few counts. The rearrangement links TRBV11-2 to TRBJ1-2; TRBD1 matches 8 bases. In germline, CDR1 is SGHAT, CDR2 FQNNGV. The CDR3 loop spans 15 amino acids. With V trimmed by 4 bases and J by 3 bases, 7 bases remained unmatched. The CDR3 coding sequence is TGTGCCAGCAGCTGGCGGACAGGGACCTACTATGGCTACACCTTC. Translation: CASSWRTGTYYGYTF.

This clone was seen a handful of times. The V gene is TRBV29-1, the J gene TRBJ2-2; 7 bases map to TRBD2. The germline V gene has CDR1 SQVTM and CDR2 ANQGSEA. Trimming at V came to 2 bases and at J to 1 base, leaving 1 base not matched to a gene. This CDR3 contains 14 residues. Here the CDR3 DNA reads TGCAGCGTTGAACGGGGGGTGAACACCGGGGAGCTGTTTTTT. Its translation is CSVERGVNTGELFF.

This rearrangement joins TRBV5-1 to TRBJ2-7, with 9 bases fitting TRBD1. Trimming at V came to 0 bases and at J to 3 bases, leaving 1 base not matched to a gene. CDR1 is SGHRS, CDR2 YFSETQ, per germline. This CDR3 has 14 residues. In nucleotides, the CDR3 is TGCGCCAGCAGCTTGGCGGACAGGGGCTACGAGCAGTACTTC. It translates to CASSLADRGYEQYF.

This clone was seen a few times. The chain links TRBV10-2 to TRBJ2-5; D unclear. V was cut by 4 bases and J by 2 bases, with 5 bases left in between. Germline V gene data show CDR1 as WSHSY and CDR2 as SAAADI. This CDR3 is 12 amino acids long. For the CDR3, the DNA is TGCGCCAGCAGTGCGCTACAAGAGACCCAGTACTTC. This translates into CASSALQETQYF.

This chain links TRBV2 with TRBJ2-6, with TRBD1 matching over 7 bases. CDR1 is SNHLY, CDR2 FYNNEI, per germline. The CDR3 has 15 amino acids. V shed 9 bases, J shed 1 base, and the junction held 6 bases outside the gene matches. DNA of the CDR3: TGTGCCAGTACGACAGGGAAGTCTGGGGCCAACGTCCTGACTTTC. Protein sequence: CASTTGKSGANVLTF.

Here the CDR3 DNA reads TGTGCCAGCAGAGTAGCGGGAGTTACGGGCGAGCAGTACTTC. Translation gives CASRVAGVTGEQYF. V is TRBV25-1 and J is TRBJ2-5; TRBD2 matches 9 bases. The J call is uncertain, as TRBJ2-7 better fits the DNA end. The CDR3 spans 14 residues. The germline gives CDR1 MGHDK, CDR2 SYGVNS.

The chain has TRBV7-6 and TRBJ2-7, with D uncertain. Trimming pared 2 bases from V and 3 bases from J, leaving 8 bases between. Germline CDR1 and CDR2: SGHVS and FNYEAQ. This CDR3 is 13 amino acids long. CDR3 bases: TGTGCCAGCAGCTTATCGTCTATCTACGAGCAGTACTTC. Translated: CASSLSSIYEQYF.

The V and J genes are TRBV7-2 and TRBJ2-7; D is ambiguous. Trimming shortened V by 5 bases and J by 0 bases, and 11 bases separated the two germline ends. Germline CDR1 reads SGHTA; CDR2 reads FQGNSA. The CDR3 extends over 14 amino acids. DNA for the CDR3: TGTGCCAGCAGCCCTTCGATGAGCTCCTACGAGCAGTACTTC. As protein: CASSPSMSSYEQYF.

The J gene is TRBJ2-1, the V gene TRBV29-1; TRBD2 aligns across 9 bases. The CDR3 consists of 15 residues. With V trimmed by 0 bases and J by 7 bases, 7 bases remained unmatched. CDR1 is SQVTM and CDR2 is ANQGSEA in the germline V gene. DNA for the CDR3: TGCAGCGTTGAAGACGGCGGGAGGGCCGAAAATGAGCAGTTCTTC. This sequence encodes CSVEDGGRAENEQFF.

The CDR3 loop reads CASSSFSGPYNEQFF. DNA for the CDR3: TGTGCCAGCAGTTCGTTTAGCGGCCCGTACAATGAGCAGTTCTTC. The rearrangement uses TRBV28 and TRBJ2-1, with D possibly being TRBD2 (6 bases). V lost 4 bases, J lost 4 bases, and 14 bases lay in between. The germline V gene has CDR1 MDHEN and CDR2 SYDVKM. The CDR3 contains 15 residues.

The V and J genes are TRBV5-1 and TRBJ2-5, with a tentative D call TRBD1 (5 bases). Germline V lookup: CDR1 SGHRS, CDR2 YFSETQ. CDR3 length equals 16 residues. V gave up 0 bases and J gave up 5 bases, with 17 bases separating them. CDR3 region: CASSLVLARAGETQYF. CDR3 sequence (DNA): TGCGCCAGCAGCTTGGTGCTCGCAAGGGCAGGGGAGACCCAGTACTTC. The full variable domain, in which reference TRBV5-1 and TRBJ2-5 provide the parts outside the CDR3, is KAGVTQTPRYLIKTRGQQVTLSCSPISGHRSVSWYQQTPGQGLQFLFEYFSETQRNKGNFPGRFSGRQFSNSRSEMNVSTLELGDSALYLCASSLVLARAGETQYFGPGTRLLVL.

The gene calls are TRBV7-8 and TRBJ2-7, with D possibly TRBD1 on 6 matching bases. CDR3 size: 15 residues. Germline CDR1 SGHVS, CDR2 FQNEAQ. Trimming left V 1 base short and J 1 base short, with 11 bases between. The CDR3: CASSLGRGGSYEQYF. CDR3 nucleotide sequence: TGTGCCAGCAGCTTAGGCAGGGGTGGATCCTACGAGCAGTACTTC.